The 18 T cell receptor beta chains below all came from one sample that was sequenced in a study of blood T cell repertoires in COVID-19. Using immunoSEQ multiplex PCR, the repertoire was profiled, and TCRdb retains in-frame clones only, with some absent. The sample yields 150,000 to 200,000 clones, over 70% seen once. Input material: PBMCs or T cells enriched from blood (not recorded which). The origin of the receptors is a man between 65 and 79 years old who had been exposed to COVID-19.

In DNA, the CDR3 is TGTGCCAGCAGTCATCTCGGTAACCATGAAGCTTTCTTT. Translating it yields CASSHLGNHEAFF. The J gene is TRBJ1-1, the V gene TRBV6-2 or TRBV6-3; D gene uncertain. Germline values: CDR1 MNHEY, CDR2 SVGEGT. Trimming removed 5 bases at V and 7 bases at J, with 14 bases between. This CDR3 comprises 13 residues.

This clone was observed many times. The chain carries TRBV5-8 and TRBJ1-4; maybe TRBD1 (5 bases). The CDR3 loop spans 15 amino acids. Deletions cut 2 bases from V and 2 bases from J, with 10 bases between. Germline values: CDR1 SGHTS, CDR2 YDEGEE. The CDR3 DNA follows: TGTGCCAGCAGCTTAGGGGAATACACTAATGAAAAACTGTTTTTT. Protein product: CASSLGEYTNEKLFF.

This clone was seen only a few times. This chain links TRBV6-5 with TRBJ2-1, with 7 bases fitting TRBD1. The CDR3 is 13 amino acids. CDR1 is MNHEY, CDR2 SVGAGI, per germline. V lost 4 bases to trimming and J lost 10 bases; unmatched junction nucleotides: 7. This CDR3 is CASSSWTGGEQFF. In DNA, the CDR3 is TGTGCCAGCAGTTCTTGGACAGGTGGCGAGCAGTTCTTC.

The chain combines TRBV6-2 or TRBV6-3 with TRBJ1-1; TRBD1 matches at 7 bases. V trimming: 1 base; J trimming: 5 bases; junction bases outside the gene matches: 7. CDR1 MNHEY and CDR2 SVGEGT come from the germline V gene. CDR3 length: 15 amino acids. CDR3 DNA: TGTGCCAGCAGTTACTACGGAGGGGGCAGAACTGAAGCTTTCTTT. It specifies CASSYYGGGRTEAFF.

This clone was observed a single time. J is TRBJ2-5 and V is TRBV4-2, with 12 bases that match TRBD2. This CDR3 contains 15 residues. V gave up 5 bases and J gave up 3 bases; unmatched junction bases: 4. Germline CDR1 is LGHNA and CDR2 is YNFKEQ. The CDR3, as DNA: TGTGCCAGCAGCGCCAGACTAGCGGGGGAAGAGACCCAGTACTTC. Translation gives CASSARLAGEETQYF.

In its sample, this clone was seen a few times. The chain recombines TRBV5-8 with TRBJ2-5; a weak D match, TRBD2 (7 bases). Looked up from germline, CDR1 is SGHTS and CDR2 is YDEGEE. Trimming took 4 bases from V and 4 from J, leaving 14 bases between them. The CDR3 covers 14 residues. CDR3 protein: CASSPYGGLETQYF. For the CDR3, the DNA is TGTGCCAGCAGCCCTTACGGGGGGCTAGAGACCCAGTACTTC.

This chain links TRBV7-9 with TRBJ2-2, with TRBD1 matching over 9 bases. J was trimmed by 6 bases and V by 5 bases; bases with no gene match: 13. The germline V gene encodes CDR1 SEHNR and CDR2 FQNEAQ (reference sequence). The CDR3 totals 17 residues. The CDR3 spells CASSHPWDRVAPGELFF. The DNA for the CDR3 is TGTGCCAGCAGCCACCCCTGGGACAGGGTAGCCCCCGGGGAGCTGTTTTTT. The full variable domain, its missing parts supplied by reference TRBV7-9 and TRBJ2-2, is DTGVSQNPRHKITKRGQNVTFRCDPISEHNRLYWYRQTLGQGPEFLTYFQNEAQLEKSRLLSDRFSAERPKGSFSTLEIQRTEQGDSAMYLCASSHPWDRVAPGELFFGEGSRLTVL.

This chain connects TRBV27 to TRBJ2-3, with D possibly TRBD2 on 5 matching bases. CDR1 and CDR2 (germline): MNHEY, SMNVEV (reference sequence). The CDR3 extends over 13 amino acids. Trimming shortened V by 11 bases and J by 5 bases, and 17 bases separated the two germline ends. The CDR3 loop is CAAAARAGDTQYF. CDR3 nucleotides: TGTGCCGCCGCGGCCCGTGCGGGAGATACGCAGTATTTT.

The V gene is TRBV21-1, the J gene TRBJ2-5; whether TRBD2, the table's D call, matches the DNA was not checked. TRBV21-1 is a documented pseudogene. This CDR3 region has 10 residues. The CDR3 nucleotides are TGTGCCAGCACGGTAAGGACCCAGTACTTC. This sequence encodes CASTVRTQYF.

The V call is TRBV19, the J call TRBJ2-1; D gene ambiguous. Per germline, CDR1 LNHDA and CDR2 SQIVND (reference sequence). With 5 bases removed from V and 3 bases from J, the gap between germline ends came to 5 bases. CDR3 size: 12 residues. CDR3 sequence: CASSPSYNEQFF. CDR3 sequence (DNA): TGTGCCAGTAGTCCCAGCTACAATGAGCAGTTCTTC.

This sequence joins TRBV4-1 and TRBJ2-3; the match to TRBD2 covers 7 bases. V trimming: 2 bases; J trimming: 0 bases; junction bases outside the gene matches: 11. This CDR3 spans 18 amino acids. Germline CDR1 reads MGHRA; CDR2 reads YSYEKL. Here the CDR3 reads CASSQSFAGVGSTDTQYF. The CDR3 DNA reads as TGCGCCAGCAGCCAAAGCTTCGCGGGAGTGGGTAGCACAGATACGCAGTATTTT.

The gene calls are TRBV4-1 and TRBJ2-3, with D perhaps TRBD1 (6 bases). The CDR3 has 15 amino acids. V gave up 4 bases and J gave up 6 bases, with 17 bases separating them. Germline CDR1 MGHRA, CDR2 YSYEKL. The chain's CDR3 is CASSPREAGVDTQYF. CDR3 DNA sequence: TGCGCCAGCAGCCCGAGAGAGGCAGGGGTCGATACGCAGTATTTT.

V and J are TRBV30 and TRBJ1-5; 7 nucleotides line up with TRBD1. CDR3 length: 16 residues. The V segment lost 3 bases and the J segment 2 bases; nucleotides outside the gene matches: 10. Germline CDR1 and CDR2: GTSNPN and SVGIG (reference sequence). CDR3 sequence reads: CAWSREGALGNQPQHF. CDR3 DNA sequence: TGTGCCTGGAGCCGAGAGGGGGCTCTGGGCAATCAGCCCCAGCATTTT.

The V call is TRBV5-1, the J call TRBJ1-1, with D unresolved. The CDR3 length is 13 residues. Germline assignment: CDR1 SGHRS and CDR2 YFSETQ. Trimming left V 5 bases short and J 7 bases short, with 15 bases between. The CDR3 sequence: CASSFPGKSEAFF. Written as DNA, the CDR3 is TGCGCCAGCAGTTTCCCGGGTAAAAGTGAAGCTTTCTTT.

The chain carries TRBV2 and TRBJ1-2; D might be TRBD1 (6 bases). Germline loops: CDR1 SNHLY, CDR2 FYNNEI. This CDR3 spans 14 amino acids. V lost 6 bases and J 4 bases, leaving 15 bases between the germline ends. The chain's CDR3 is CASRAFGQLYGYTF. The CDR3 nucleotides read TGTGCCAGCAGGGCTTTCGGACAGCTCTATGGCTACACCTTC.

V is TRBV30 and J is TRBJ1-3, with D maybe TRBD1 (5 bases). The CDR3 has 14 amino acids. V was pared by 2 bases and J by 0 bases, with 8 bases between. Germline-derived CDR1 and CDR2 are GTSNPN and SVGIG (reference sequence). CDR3 region: CAWSFGGSGNTIYF. The CDR3 nucleotides are TGTGCCTGGAGTTTCGGGGGCTCTGGAAACACCATATATTTT. Together with reference TRBV30 and TRBJ1-3, the CDR3 gives the full variable domain: SQTIHQWPATLVQPVGSPLSLECTVEGTSNPNLYWYRQAAGRGLQLLFYSVGIGQISSEVPQNLSASRPQDRQFILSSKKLLLSDSGFYLCAWSFGGSGNTIYFGEGSWLTVV.

This rearrangement joins TRBV28 to TRBJ1-6, with 8 bases lining up with TRBD1. The germline gives CDR1 MDHEN, CDR2 SYDVKM. The V and J ends lost 9 bases and 7 bases, in that order; junction bases with no gene match: 5. CDR3 size: 13 residues. CDR3 bases: TGTGCCAGTGGAACAGGGGGAAATTCACCCCTCCACTTT. Its protein is CASGTGGNSPLHF.

V gene TRBV11-3 combines with J gene TRBJ2-7; 8 nucleotides agree with TRBD2. The CDR3 runs 15 residues. Germline CDR1 and CDR2: SGHNT and YENEEA. V shed 1 base and J 2 bases; nucleotides not matched to a gene: 4. The CDR3 sequence: CASSLATSGTYEQYF. The CDR3 nucleotides are TGTGCCAGCAGCTTAGCTACTAGCGGAACCTACGAGCAGTACTTC.